Each of the 19 T cell receptor beta chains below was sequenced from the same sample in a study of T cell repertoires in cytomegalovirus infection. TCRdb itself ran the reads through MiXCR, one entry per CDR3 protein. The sample has about 180,000 distinct CDR3 sequences; around 14% are singletons. The sample taken for sequencing was PBMCs. The receptors shown here come from a human donor in good health (CMV status not recorded). Some clones in this sample may be carry-over from other donors' samples.

This clonotype has ten or more counts. This sequence joins TRBV7-2 and TRBJ2-3, with 8 bases matching TRBD1. This CDR3 has 14 residues. Germline-derived CDR1 and CDR2 are SGHTA and FQGNSA. The ends lost 3 bases at V and 6 bases at J; junction bases unmatched: 5. The CDR3 bases are TGTGCCAGCAGCTTGAACAGGGGGATGGATACGCAGTATTTT. Translated: CASSLNRGMDTQYF.

Comment on this clonotype: The junction shows a germline mismatch at one end, possibly a read error. The chain joins TRBV2 to TRBJ2-5; possibly TRBD1 for D (6 bases). This CDR3 is built from 16 residues. Germline lookup yields CDR1 SNHLY and CDR2 FYNNEI. The CDR3 reads CASSEGAGTGKENQYF. The CDR3 DNA sequence: TGTGCCAGCAGTGAGGGGGCCGGCACAGGGAAAGAGAACCAGTACTTC.

The chain carries TRBV20-1 and TRBJ2-5; 9 positions match TRBD1. The germline gives CDR1 DFQATT, CDR2 SNEGSKA (reference sequence). The trim removed 6 bases at V and 2 bases at J, leaving 7 bases unmatched. This CDR3 is 14 amino acids long. The CDR3 here is CSASGTGLQETQYF. CDR3 nucleotide sequence: TGCAGTGCCTCCGGGACAGGGTTACAAGAGACCCAGTACTTC.

The genes are TRBV30 and TRBJ1-1; D remains ambiguous. Trimming took off 3 bases at V and 8 bases at J, with 13 bases between the two ends. CDR3 length equals 12 residues. CDR1 and CDR2 from the germline V gene are GTSNPN and SVGIG (reference sequence). This CDR3 is CAWRSPGGEAFF. In nucleotides, the CDR3 is TGTGCCTGGAGGTCCCCGGGAGGGGAAGCTTTCTTT.

This chain connects TRBV20-1 to TRBJ1-4; D unresolved. The germline gives CDR1 DFQATT, CDR2 SNEGSKA (reference sequence). CDR3 size: 11 residues. V was shortened by 5 bases and J by 5 bases, with 6 bases between the two germline ends. The DNA of the CDR3 is TGCAGTGCTTTCGGCAATGAAAAACTGTTTTTT. Protein sequence: CSAFGNEKLFF.

This clonotype appeared many times. This chain connects TRBV12-3 or TRBV12-4 to TRBJ1-1; D remains ambiguous. Trimming cost V 6 bases and J 0 bases, with 2 bases left between them. The CDR3 is made up of 11 amino acids. The CDR3 reads CASRVNTEAFF. CDR3 in DNA: TGTGCCAGCAGGGTGAACACTGAAGCTTTCTTT.

The table lists this clonotype with many counts. The rearrangement uses TRBV10-3 and TRBJ1-1, with a possible D match to TRBD1 (6 bases). The V and J ends lost 7 bases and 4 bases respectively, with 13 bases between them. The CDR3 is 13 residues long. From germline, CDR1 is ENHRY and CDR2 SYGVKD. CDR3 nucleotides: TGTGCCATCACCGGGGGGCTTGGCACTGAAGCTTTCTTT. Translation gives CAITGGLGTEAFF.

This clonotype was seen many times. This chain links TRBV10-3 with TRBJ2-7, with 11 bases aligning to TRBD2. Unmatched junction bases numbered 1, after V lost 0 bases and J lost 3 bases. The germline V gene has CDR1 ENHRY and CDR2 SYGVKD. This CDR3 has 15 residues. CDR3 sequence (DNA): TGTGCCATCAGTGAGTCTGGACTAGCGGGCTACGAGCAGTACTTC. Its protein is CAISESGLAGYEQYF.

At least ten counts were recorded for this clonotype. V is TRBV29-1 and J is TRBJ2-3; D uncertain. The CDR3 is 15 amino acids. Trimming took off 6 bases at V and 4 bases at J, with 20 bases between the two ends. Germline CDR1 and CDR2: SQVTM and ANQGSEA. The CDR3: CSVHLQQRRADTQYF. The CDR3 DNA follows: TGCAGCGTCCACCTCCAACAGCGTAGGGCAGATACGCAGTATTTT.

This clonotype was counted a few times. V and J are TRBV19 and TRBJ2-1; 9 nucleotides line up with TRBD2. CDR3 length: 15 residues. In germline, CDR1 is LNHDA, CDR2 SQIVND (reference sequence). J gave up 5 bases and V 1 base, and 3 bases lay outside the gene matches. CDR3: CASSIASGANNEQFF. The CDR3 nucleotides read TGTGCCAGTAGTATAGCTAGCGGGGCCAACAATGAGCAGTTCTTC.

V usage is TRBV20-1 and J usage is TRBJ2-3; 10 bases are shared with TRBD1. The CDR3 extends over 15 amino acids. CDR1 is DFQATT, CDR2 SNEGSKA, per germline (reference sequence). J gave up 3 bases and V 6 bases, and 9 bases lay outside the gene matches. Here the CDR3 reads CSAPGWDRGTDTQYF. As DNA, the CDR3 is TGCAGTGCCCCCGGTTGGGACAGGGGAACAGATACGCAGTATTTT.

This clonotype was observed many times. The chain carries TRBV7-2 and TRBJ1-4, with TRBD1 as a possible D gene (6 bases). CDR1 and CDR2 from the germline V gene are SGHTA and FQGNSA. V was cut by 1 base and J by 4 bases, with 13 bases left in between. The CDR3 runs 16 residues. The CDR3 coding sequence is TGTGCCAGCAGCTTAGTCCACGGACAGCTTAATGAAAAACTGTTTTTT. Its translation: CASSLVHGQLNEKLFF.

This clonotype appeared a few times. The V call is TRBV14, the J call TRBJ1-1, with 7 bases lining up with TRBD1. Germline-derived CDR1 and CDR2 are SGHDN and FVKESK. Germline trimming cut 1 base from V and 4 bases from J; bases unmatched to any gene: 6. The CDR3 sequence is 15 residues long. The DNA of the CDR3 is TGTGCCAGCAGCCAAGGGTCAGGGGGGTCCACTGAAGCTTTCTTT. Amino acids: CASSQGSGGSTEAFF.

This clonotype has a count of ten or more. V is TRBV7-2 and J is TRBJ1-1; a weak D match, TRBD1 (5 bases). Trimming took off 0 bases at V and 2 bases at J, with 10 bases between the two ends. Germline V lookup: CDR1 SGHTA, CDR2 FQGNSA. CDR3 size: 15 residues. This CDR3 is CASSLAIDRNTEAFF. Written as DNA, the CDR3 is TGTGCCAGCAGCTTAGCTATAGACAGAAACACTGAAGCTTTCTTT.

This clonotype was counted a few times. The DNA of the CDR3 is TGCAGTGCCCTGCGCACAGGACCCAACACTGAAGCTTTCTTT. Translated, it gives CSALRTGPNTEAFF. This sequence joins TRBV20-1 and TRBJ1-1; D perhaps matches TRBD1 (5 bases). V dropped 6 bases and J dropped 2 bases, with 16 bases sitting between them. The CDR3 is 14 amino acids. CDR1 and CDR2 (germline): DFQATT, SNEGSKA (reference sequence).

The table lists this clonotype with many counts. The V gene is TRBV7-2, the J gene TRBJ1-1, with 7 nucleotides matching TRBD1. J gave up 0 bases and V 5 bases, and 9 bases lay outside the gene matches. Per the germline V gene, CDR1 is SGHTA and CDR2 is FQGNSA. The CDR3 length is 16 residues. CDR3 in amino acids: CASSLRQGAMNTEAFF. CDR3 in DNA: TGTGCCAGCAGCCTTCGACAGGGCGCTATGAACACTGAAGCTTTCTTT.

This clonotype was observed a few times. This chain links TRBV7-2 with TRBJ1-2; 8 bases map to TRBD1. Trimming took 5 bases from V and 7 from J; bases not matched to a gene: 6. This CDR3 spans 13 amino acids. Germline V gives CDR1 SGHTA, CDR2 FQGNSA. The CDR3 reads CASSPDRVGGYTF. In nucleotides, the CDR3 is TGTGCCAGCAGCCCGGACAGGGTTGGTGGCTACACCTTC.

There are many counts of this clonotype. The chain has TRBV4-3 and TRBJ2-7; no reliable D call. V was cut by 1 base and J by 3 bases, with 13 bases left in between. The CDR3 covers 15 residues. Germline CDR1 reads LGHNA; CDR2 reads YSLEER. The CDR3 loop is CASSQARQPYYEQYF. The CDR3 DNA sequence: TGCGCCAGCAGCCAAGCGAGACAACCCTACTACGAGCAGTACTTC.

This sequence joins TRBV24-1 and TRBJ2-7; D gene unclear. CDR3 size: 13 residues. Trimming stripped 4 bases from V and 0 bases from J, with 6 bases between. Germline V gene lookup returns CDR1 KGHDR and CDR2 SFDVKD. CDR3: CATSEESSYEQYF. The CDR3, as DNA: TGTGCCACCAGTGAAGAGAGCTCCTACGAGCAGTACTTC.